These T cell receptor beta chains were read from a single sample in a study of CD8+CD57+ T cells in acquired aplastic anemia. TCRdb itself ran the reads through MiXCR, one entry per CDR3 protein. Of some 200,000 distinct CDR3 sequences in the sample, about a third were seen once. Sequenced material: sorted CD4+, CD8+, or CD8+CD57+ T cells (not recorded which) from PBMCs. These receptors all stem from a human donor in good health, serving as a control. The CDR3 runs from the conserved cysteine through the conserved F or W. The D gene is left open where the match is weak. Rows give clone size only sometimes, using once, few, many, or a class for an expanded clone.

CDR3 protein	CDR3 DNA	clone size	D gene	V gene	J gene	CDR3 length
CASSPFYEQYF	TGTGCCAGCAGCCCCTTCTACGAGCAGTACTTC	many	.	TRBV11-2	TRBJ2-7	11
CASSRNWDEQYF	TGTGCCAGCAGCCGGAATTGGGACGAGCAGTACTTC	.	.	TRBV11-2	TRBJ2-7	12
CASSPPGLALVNEQFF	TGTGCCAGCTCACCCCCGGGACTAGCCCTTGTGAATGAGCAGTTCTTC	.	TRBD2	TRBV18	TRBJ2-1	16
CASSQTGSGYTF	TGTGCCAGCAGTCAAACCGGTTCTGGCTACACCTTC	few	.	TRBV27	TRBJ1-2	12
CASSLTSGGAGSYNEQFF	TGTGCCAGCAGCCTCACTAGCGGGGGGGCCGGTTCCTACAATGAGCAGTTCTTC	.	TRBD2	TRBV14	TRBJ2-1	18
CAWSFEVRYTF	TGTGCCTGGAGTTTTGAGGTTAGGTACACCTTC	many	.	TRBV30	TRBJ1-2	11
CASSLEGQGQETQYF	TGTGCCAGCAGCTTGGAGGGACAGGGCCAAGAGACCCAGTACTTC	.	TRBD1	TRBV5-8	TRBJ2-5	15
CASSRSGETNEKLFF	TGCGCCAGCAGTAGGTCGGGAGAAACTAATGAAAAACTGTTTTTT	.	.	TRBV5-1	TRBJ1-4	15
CASSLPGQSYGYTF	TGTGCCAGCAGTCTACCGGGACAGTCTTATGGCTACACCTTC	.	TRBD1	TRBV7-9	TRBJ1-2	14
CSTTRALNEKLFF	TGCAGTACTACCCGGGCCCTTAATGAAAAACTGTTTTTT	.	.	TRBV20-1	TRBJ1-4	13
CASSLSVDTEAFF	TGTGCCAGCAGCTTGTCGGTCGACACTGAAGCTTTCTTT	few	.	TRBV7-2	TRBJ1-1	13
CASSGRLGQGRIIQYF	TGTGCCAGCAGTGGCCGACTGGGACAGGGCCGAATCATTCAGTACTTC	.	TRBD1	TRBV2	TRBJ2-4	16
CASSYSPTARASPLHF	TGTGCCAGCAGTTACTCCCCGACAGCGAGAGCTTCACCCCTCCACTTT	many	.	TRBV6-5	TRBJ1-6	16
CASSLGFTDTQYF	TGCGCCAGCAGCTTGGGGTTCACAGATACGCAGTATTTT	many	.	TRBV5-1	TRBJ2-3	13
CASSSAGVGNEQFF	TGCGCCAGCAGCTCCGCAGGGGTCGGCAATGAGCAGTTCTTC	.	.	TRBV5-1	TRBJ2-1	14
CASSTGQGTAYGYTF	TGCGCCAGCAGCACCGGACAGGGAACGGCCTATGGCTACACCTTC	many	TRBD1	TRBV5-1	TRBJ1-2	15
CATRDRVPYEQYF	TGTGCCACCAGGGACAGGGTTCCCTACGAGCAGTACTTC	.	TRBD1	TRBV24-1	TRBJ2-7	13
CASSLSGGNEQFF	TGTGCCAGCAGCTTAAGCGGTGGAAATGAGCAGTTCTTC	many	.	TRBV7-8	TRBJ2-1	13
CATSGEYGEQFF	TGTGCCACCAGTGGGGAGTATGGTGAGCAGTTCTTC	.	.	TRBV24-1	TRBJ2-1	12
CASSMRAVDLPEYEQYF	TGTGCCAGTAGTATGCGGGCCGTAGACCTCCCCGAATACGAGCAGTACTTC	many	.	TRBV19	TRBJ2-7	17
CASSYGQGGQYF	TGTGCCAGCAGTTACGGCCAGGGCGGGCAGTACTTC	.	.	TRBV6-5	TRBJ2-7	12
CASSATAGEQYF	TGTGCCAGCAGCGCGACAGCGGGCGAGCAGTACTTC	many	.	TRBV5-4	TRBJ2-7	12
CATSRTSVTDTQYF	TGTGCCACCAGCAGAACTAGCGTCACAGATACGCAGTATTTT	many	TRBD2	TRBV15	TRBJ2-3	14
CSADRSGQGEKLFF	TGCAGTGCCGACCGATCGGGACAGGGTGAAAAACTGTTTTTT	few	TRBD1	TRBV20-1	TRBJ1-4	14
CASSVGPTTGHLQFWETQYF	TGTGCCAGCAGCGTAGGCCCCACAACCGGACACCTTCAGTTCTGGGAGACCCAGTACTTC	many	.	TRBV9	TRBJ2-5	20
CASSPRLAGNNEQFF	TGTGCCAGCTCACCCAGACTAGCGGGGAACAATGAGCAGTTCTTC	.	TRBD2	TRBV18	TRBJ2-1	15
CSVHAGTSGDNEQFF	TGCAGCGTTCACGCTGGGACTAGCGGAGACAATGAGCAGTTCTTC	.	TRBD2	TRBV29-1	TRBJ2-1	15
CSATGGGYTF	TGCAGTGCTACGGGGGGAGGCTACACCTTC	.	.	TRBV20-1	TRBJ1-2	10
CSAREAAGNWDSPLHF	TGCAGTGCTAGAGAGGCTGCGGGAAATTGGGATTCACCCCTCCACTTT	many	.	TRBV20-1	TRBJ1-6	16
CSVGQSSGELFF	TGCAGCGTTGGCCAGAGTTCCGGGGAGCTGTTTTTT	few	.	TRBV29-1	TRBJ2-2	12
CASSLSALDTQYF	TGTGCCAGCAGCCTATCTGCGCTGGATACGCAGTATTTT	many	.	TRBV7-3	TRBJ2-3	13
CASSQDRGLYEQYF	TGCGCCAGCAGCCAGGACAGGGGGCTCTACGAGCAGTACTTC	many	TRBD1	TRBV4-1	TRBJ2-7	14
CASSVTAPGAGYTF	TGCGCCAGCAGCGTTACAGCCCCGGGCGCGGGCTACACCTTC	.	.	TRBV5-1	TRBJ1-2	14
CASSLTWDRGFQGYNSPLHF	TGTGCCAGCAGCTTAACGTGGGACAGGGGCTTCCAAGGCTATAATTCACCCCTCCACTTT	few	TRBD1	TRBV7-3	TRBJ1-6	20
CASSLTGAEPRGYTF	TGTGCCAGCAGCTTAACGGGGGCCGAACCGCGGGGCTACACCTTC	.	.	TRBV7-3	TRBJ1-2	15
CASSPGLAWETQYF	TGTGCCAGCTCACCCGGACTAGCATGGGAGACCCAGTACTTC	few	TRBD2	TRBV18	TRBJ2-5	14
CSARGGGWAGAYERYSYTF	TGCAGTGCTAGAGGGGGGGGATGGGCAGGGGCCTACGAAAGGTATAGCTACACCTTC	.	.	TRBV20-1	TRBJ1-2	19
CASSHSGSNTEAFF	TGCGCCAGCAGCCATTCAGGGTCGAACACTGAAGCTTTCTTT	.	.	TRBV5-1	TRBJ1-1	14
CASSYSGQGRFAFF	TGTGCCAGCAGTTACTCGGGACAGGGGAGGTTTGCTTTCTTT	.	TRBD1	TRBV6-5	TRBJ1-1	14
CSVPSGIHRYEQYF	TGCAGCGTTCCTAGCGGGATCCACCGCTACGAGCAGTACTTC	many	TRBD2	TRBV29-1	TRBJ2-7	14
CASSRRQRDNTEAFF	TGTGCCAGCAGCAGGCGACAGAGGGATAACACTGAAGCTTTCTTT	many	.	TRBV5-8	TRBJ1-1	15
CASSQVITSGGLVPQETQYF	TGTGCCAGCAGCCAAGTCATCACTAGCGGGGGGCTAGTACCCCAAGAGACCCAGTACTTC	.	TRBD2	TRBV14	TRBJ2-5	20
CASSPVGGHQPQHF	TGTGCCAGCAGCCCGGTGGGGGGCCATCAGCCCCAGCATTTT	.	.	TRBV9	TRBJ1-5	14
CASSPQGFGQPQHF	TGCGCCAGCAGCCCACAGGGGTTCGGACAGCCCCAGCATTTT	few	TRBD1	TRBV5-1	TRBJ1-5	14
CASSSAGSYNEQFF	TGTGCCAGCAGTTCCGCGGGCTCCTACAATGAGCAGTTCTTC	.	.	TRBV28	TRBJ2-1	14
CASSLQASSGNEQFF	TGCGCCAGCAGCTTACAAGCTAGCAGCGGCAATGAGCAGTTCTTC	many	.	TRBV5-1	TRBJ2-1	15
CASSLAGQGLYNEKLFF	TGTGCCAGCAGCTTAGCGGGACAGGGCCTTTATAATGAAAAACTGTTTTTT	.	TRBD1	TRBV7-9	TRBJ1-4	17
CASSFGTTYNEQFF	TGTGCCAGCAGCTTCGGGACAACCTACAATGAGCAGTTCTTC	.	.	TRBV7-6	TRBJ2-1	14
CASSSWEKAKNIQYF	TGTGCCAGCAGCTCCTGGGAAAAGGCCAAAAACATTCAGTACTTC	.	.	TRBV13	TRBJ2-4	15
CSVDRTGMGGYTF	TGCAGCGTTGATCGGACAGGGATGGGAGGCTACACCTTC	many	TRBD1	TRBV29-1	TRBJ1-2	13
CASRLTAVEGTEAFF	TGTGCCAGCAGGCTGACAGCGGTGGAGGGTACTGAAGCTTTCTTT	many	.	TRBV6-4	TRBJ1-1	15
CASSLQDVSTDTQYF	TGTGCCAGCTCACTACAGGACGTTAGCACAGATACGCAGTATTTT	few	.	TRBV18	TRBJ2-3	15
CATKARDNSPLHF	TGTGCCACGAAGGCCAGGGATAATTCACCCCTCCACTTT	.	.	TRBV10-3	TRBJ1-6	13
CATEDGAYEQYF	TGTGCCACCGAGGACGGGGCCTACGAGCAGTACTTC	.	.	TRBV15	TRBJ2-7	12